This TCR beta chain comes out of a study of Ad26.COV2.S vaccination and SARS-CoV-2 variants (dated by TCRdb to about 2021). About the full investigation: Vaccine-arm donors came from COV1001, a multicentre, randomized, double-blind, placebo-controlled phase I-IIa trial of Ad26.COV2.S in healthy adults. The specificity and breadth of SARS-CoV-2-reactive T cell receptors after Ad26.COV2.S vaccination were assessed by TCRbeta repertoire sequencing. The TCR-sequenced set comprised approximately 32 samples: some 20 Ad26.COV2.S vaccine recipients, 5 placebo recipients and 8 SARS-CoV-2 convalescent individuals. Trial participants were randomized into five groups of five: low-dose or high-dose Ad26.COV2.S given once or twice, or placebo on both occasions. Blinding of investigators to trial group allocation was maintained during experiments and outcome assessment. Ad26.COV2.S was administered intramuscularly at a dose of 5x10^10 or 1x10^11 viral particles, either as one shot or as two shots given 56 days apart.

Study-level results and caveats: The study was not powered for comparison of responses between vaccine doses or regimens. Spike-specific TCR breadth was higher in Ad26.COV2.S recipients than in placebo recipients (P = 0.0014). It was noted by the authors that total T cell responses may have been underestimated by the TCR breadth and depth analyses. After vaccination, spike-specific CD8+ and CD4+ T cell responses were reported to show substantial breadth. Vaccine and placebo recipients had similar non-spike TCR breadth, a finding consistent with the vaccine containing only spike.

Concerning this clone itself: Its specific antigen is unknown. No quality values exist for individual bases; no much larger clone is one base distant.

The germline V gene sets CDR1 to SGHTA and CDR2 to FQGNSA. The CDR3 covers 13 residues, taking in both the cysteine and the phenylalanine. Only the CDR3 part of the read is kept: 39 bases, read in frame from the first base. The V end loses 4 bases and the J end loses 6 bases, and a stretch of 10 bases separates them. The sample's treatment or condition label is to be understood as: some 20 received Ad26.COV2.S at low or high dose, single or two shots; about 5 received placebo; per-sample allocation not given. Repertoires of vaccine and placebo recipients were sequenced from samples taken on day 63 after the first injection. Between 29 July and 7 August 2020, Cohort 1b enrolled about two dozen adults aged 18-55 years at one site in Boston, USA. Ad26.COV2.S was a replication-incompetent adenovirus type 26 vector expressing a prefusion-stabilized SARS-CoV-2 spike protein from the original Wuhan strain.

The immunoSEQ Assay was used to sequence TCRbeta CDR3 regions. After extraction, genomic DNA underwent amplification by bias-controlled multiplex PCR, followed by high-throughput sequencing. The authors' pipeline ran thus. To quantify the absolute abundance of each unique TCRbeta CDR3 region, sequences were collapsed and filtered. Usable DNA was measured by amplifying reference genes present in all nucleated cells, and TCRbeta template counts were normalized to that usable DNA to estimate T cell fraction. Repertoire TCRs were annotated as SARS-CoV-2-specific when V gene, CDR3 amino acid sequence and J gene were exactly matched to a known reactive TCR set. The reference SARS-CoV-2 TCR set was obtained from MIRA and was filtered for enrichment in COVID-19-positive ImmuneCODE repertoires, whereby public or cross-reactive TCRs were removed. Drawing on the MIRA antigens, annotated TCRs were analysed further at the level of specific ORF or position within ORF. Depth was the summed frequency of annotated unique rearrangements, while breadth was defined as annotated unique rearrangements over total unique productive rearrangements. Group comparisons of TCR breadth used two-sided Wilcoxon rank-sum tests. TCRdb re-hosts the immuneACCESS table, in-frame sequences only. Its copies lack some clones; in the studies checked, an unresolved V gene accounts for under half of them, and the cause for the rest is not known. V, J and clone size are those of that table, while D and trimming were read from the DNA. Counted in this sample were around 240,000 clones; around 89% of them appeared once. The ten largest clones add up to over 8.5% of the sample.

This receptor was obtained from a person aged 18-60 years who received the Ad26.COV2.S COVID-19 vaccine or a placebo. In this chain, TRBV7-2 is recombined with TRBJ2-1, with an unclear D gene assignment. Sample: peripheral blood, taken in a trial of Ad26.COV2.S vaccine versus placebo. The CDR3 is CASSYGFSNEQFF. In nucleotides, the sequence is TGTGCCAGCAGCTACGGGTTTAGCAATGAGCAGTTCTTC.